This TCR beta chain stems from a study of human T cells and chemical hapten exposure. CDR3 length: 12 residues. Germline CDR1 is SQVTM and CDR2 is ANQGSEA. The V end was cut by 4 bases, the J end by 7 bases, with 13 bases between. As processed by the authors: With a range of 23,224 to 690,600, the median per sample was about 92,000 TCRs. A single record per CDR3 protein comes from TCRdb applying MiXCR to the RACE reads. The V and J calls and clone size come from TCRdb's table, not from the authors' own analysis. The data contain about 360,000 distinct CDR3 sequences, more than 4.5% of them singletons. As for time point: patch test 1, 2 weeks after DPC sensitization. Documented treatment: therapeutic diphenylcyclopropenone sensitization with weekly scalp DPC. Blood, whole and unfractionated, served as the source for total RNA extraction.

The input for sequencing was whole blood, taken in connection with sensitization to the hapten diphenylcyclopropenone (DPC). This sequence was found in a woman aged 45 to 65 with alopecia areata. Some clones in this sample may be carry-over from other donors' samples. The V call is TRBV29-1, the J call TRBJ1-1; a weak D match, TRBD1 (6 bases). The CDR3 is CSVVETRGEAFF. CDR3 in DNA: TGCAGCGTTGTCGAAACCAGGGGTGAAGCTTTCTTT.